This T cell receptor (beta chain) was identified during a study of blood T cell repertoires in COVID-19. How the authors handled the data: It was from reference gene primer amplification that nucleated cell counts were estimated. The table came from immunoSEQ multiplex PCR; TCRdb's copy has only in-frame clones and leaves some out. V and J calls and clone size come straight from that table; D and trimming were deduced from the DNA. The data hold roughly 190,000 clones, with more than 75% observed a single time. The TCR was taken from a man aged 70 or older with acute or convalescent COVID-19. Material: peripheral blood.

The CDR3 reads CASTKRQNTGELFF. In DNA form, the CDR3 reads TGTGCCAGCACCAAGAGACAGAACACCGGGGAGCTGTTTTTT. The rearrangement uses TRBV7-9 and TRBJ2-2; D ambiguous. Per germline, CDR1 SEHNR and CDR2 FQNEAQ (reference sequence). V was trimmed by 7 bases and J by 1 base, leaving 10 bases between them. The CDR3 totals 14 residues.